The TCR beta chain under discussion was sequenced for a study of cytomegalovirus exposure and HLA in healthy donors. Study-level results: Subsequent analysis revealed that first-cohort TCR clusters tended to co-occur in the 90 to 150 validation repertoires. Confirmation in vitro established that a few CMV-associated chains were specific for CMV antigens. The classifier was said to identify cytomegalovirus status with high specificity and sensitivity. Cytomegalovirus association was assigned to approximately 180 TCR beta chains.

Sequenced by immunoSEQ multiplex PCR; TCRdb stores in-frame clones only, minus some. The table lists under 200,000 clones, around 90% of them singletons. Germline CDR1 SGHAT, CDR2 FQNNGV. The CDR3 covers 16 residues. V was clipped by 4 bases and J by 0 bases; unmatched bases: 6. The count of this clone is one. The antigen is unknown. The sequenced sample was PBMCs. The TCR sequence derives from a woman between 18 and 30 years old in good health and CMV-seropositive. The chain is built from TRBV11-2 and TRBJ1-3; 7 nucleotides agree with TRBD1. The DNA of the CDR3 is TGTGCCAGCAGCTCGCGGACAGGTCTCTCTGGAAACACCATATATTTT. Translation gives CASSSRTGLSGNTIYF.